This TCR beta chain was recorded in a study of early T cells in non-severe SARS-CoV-2 infection. Looking at the study overall: With bulk RNA from unsorted whole blood as input, sequencing yielded unpaired chains.

There are many counts of this clonotype. The CDR3 runs 15 residues. In germline, CDR1 is SGHVS, CDR2 FNYEAQ. Trimming took off 5 bases at V and 10 bases at J, with 18 bases between the two ends. As part of library construction, unique molecular identifiers were attached to individual cDNA molecules. TCRdb reprocessed the 5' RACE reads with MiXCR, giving one entry per CDR3 protein. Of tens of thousands of distinct CDR3 sequences detected, roughly 5.4% appear once; the ten largest clones hold 3.5%. V usage is TRBV7-6 and J usage is TRBJ1-6; tentatively, D is TRBD1 (5 bases). The sample comprised whole blood. The TCR sequence derives from an adult who was a healthcare worker with PCR-confirmed SARS-CoV-2 infection or an uninfected control (not recorded which). In DNA, the CDR3 is TGTGCCAGCAGCGCAGACAGACCCCTAAACTCACCCCTCCACTTT. Encoded protein: CASSADRPLNSPLHF.